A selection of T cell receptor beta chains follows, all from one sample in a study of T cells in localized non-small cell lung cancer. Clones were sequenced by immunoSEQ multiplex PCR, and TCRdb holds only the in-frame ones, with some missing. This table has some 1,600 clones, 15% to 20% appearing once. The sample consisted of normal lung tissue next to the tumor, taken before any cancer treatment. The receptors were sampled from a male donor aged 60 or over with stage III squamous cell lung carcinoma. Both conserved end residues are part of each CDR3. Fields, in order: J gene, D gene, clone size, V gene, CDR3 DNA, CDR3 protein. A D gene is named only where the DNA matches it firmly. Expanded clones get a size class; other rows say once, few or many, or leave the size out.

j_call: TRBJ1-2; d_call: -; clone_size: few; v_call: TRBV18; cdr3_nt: TGTGCCAGCTCACCACCCACAGAAAGCTATGGCTACACCTTC; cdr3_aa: CASSPPTESYGYTF
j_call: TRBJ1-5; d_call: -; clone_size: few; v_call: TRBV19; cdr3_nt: TGTGCCAGTAGTCCAGGCGTAAATCAGCCCCAGCATTTT; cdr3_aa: CASSPGVNQPQHF
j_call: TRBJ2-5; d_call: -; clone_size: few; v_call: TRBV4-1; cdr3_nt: TGCGCCAGCAGCCACCCCGGGGAGCGGTTTCGAGAGACCCAGTACTTC; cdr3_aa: CASSHPGERFRETQYF
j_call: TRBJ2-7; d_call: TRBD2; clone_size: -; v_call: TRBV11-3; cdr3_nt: TGTGCCAGCAGCCCCGGCGGGGGACTAGTAGGCGAGCAGTACTTC; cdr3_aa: CASSPGGGLVGEQYF
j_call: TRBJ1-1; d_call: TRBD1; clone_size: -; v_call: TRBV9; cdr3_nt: TGTGCCAGCAGCGTAGGACAGGGGACGGCTGAAGCTTTCTTT; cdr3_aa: CASSVGQGTAEAFF
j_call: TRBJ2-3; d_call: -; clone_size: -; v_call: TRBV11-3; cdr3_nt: TGTGCCAGCAGCTTAGATGCAGTCGCAGATACGCAGTATTTT; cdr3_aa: CASSLDAVADTQYF
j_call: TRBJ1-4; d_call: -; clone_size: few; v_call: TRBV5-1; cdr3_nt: TGCGCCAGCAGCTTGGGGGTCGCCGGGGGACGGAAACTGTTTTTT; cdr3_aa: CASSLGVAGGRKLFF
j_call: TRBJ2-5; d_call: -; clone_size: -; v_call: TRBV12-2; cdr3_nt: TGTGCCCAGCTCCCCAGGGGTAGCCAAGAGACCCAGTACTTC; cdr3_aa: CAQLPRGSQETQYF
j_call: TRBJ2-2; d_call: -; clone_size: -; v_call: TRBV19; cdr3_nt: TGTGCCAGTAGTATGAAATCAGGGAGGGGGAAAGTCGGGGAGCTGTTTTTT; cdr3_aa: CASSMKSGRGKVGELFF
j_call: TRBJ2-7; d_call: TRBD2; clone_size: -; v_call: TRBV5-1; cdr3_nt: TGCGCCAGCAGCCGGGAACGGAGGGAGGGAGCCTACGAGCAGTACTTC; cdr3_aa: CASSRERREGAYEQYF
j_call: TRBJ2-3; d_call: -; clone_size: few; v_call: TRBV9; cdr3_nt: TGTGCCAGCAGCGTGAGGGGGGCCCGCACAGATACGCAGTATTTT; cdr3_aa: CASSVRGARTDTQYF
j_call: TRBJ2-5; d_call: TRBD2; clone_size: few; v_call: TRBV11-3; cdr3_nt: TGTGCCAGCAGCCCCCTAGCGGGAGGTCAAGAGACCCAGTACTTC; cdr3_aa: CASSPLAGGQETQYF
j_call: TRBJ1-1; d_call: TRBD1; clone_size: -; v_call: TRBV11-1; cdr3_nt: TGTGCCAGAAGCTTACTGGACAGGGGGCCTGAAGCTTTCTTT; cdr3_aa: CARSLLDRGPEAFF
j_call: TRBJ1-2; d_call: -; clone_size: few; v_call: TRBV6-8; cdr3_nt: TGTGCCAGCAGCCTTGGACGGAACTATGGCTACACCTTC; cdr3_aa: CASSLGRNYGYTF